The 10 T cell receptor beta chains given below trace back to one sample, sequenced in a study of blood T cell repertoires in COVID-19 (dated by TCRdb to the early 2020s). Library preparation used the immunoSEQ multiplex PCR assay. TCRdb stores this immuneACCESS table with in-frame sequences only. Part of the clones is absent; in the studies checked, under half of the shortfall reflects unresolved V genes, and no reason is known for the rest. Counted in this sample were 13,000 or so clones; around 90% of them appeared once. Under 25% of the sample is taken by the ten largest. The specimen sequenced was peripheral blood. These receptors all stem from a human donor with active COVID-19. The donor label of this sample is uncertain.

This chain uses TRBV29-1 with TRBJ1-2; maybe TRBD1 (6 bases). The length of the CDR3 is 14 residues. The germline V gene encodes CDR1 SQVTM and CDR2 ANQGSEA. V was clipped by 5 bases and J by 7 bases, with 20 bases between them. The CDR3 coding sequence is TGCAGCGTTTCCAGCGGCGTCAGGGGTGGTGGCTACACCTTC. This encodes CSVSSGVRGGGYTF. The full variable domain, with the rest looked up from reference TRBV29-1 and TRBJ1-2, is SAVISQKPSRDICQRGTSLTIQCQVDSQVTMMFWYRQQPGQSLTLIATANQGSEATYESGFVIDKFPISRPNLTFSTLTVSNMSPEDSSIYLCSVSSGVRGGGYTFGSGTRLTVV.

The rearrangement joins TRBV2 to TRBJ2-2; 7 bases map to TRBD1. The CDR3 is 15 amino acids. CDR1 and CDR2 (germline): SNHLY, FYNNEI. The ends lost 5 bases at V and 8 bases at J; junction bases unmatched: 11. The CDR3 loop is CASSSYRGSSGELFF. DNA of the CDR3: TGTGCCAGCAGTAGTTACAGGGGATCATCGGGGGAGCTGTTTTTT.

This clone was detected once. Other nucleotide sequences in the sample specify the same CDR3. V usage is TRBV24-1 and J usage is TRBJ2-1, with TRBD1 as a possible D gene (7 bases). V was trimmed by 6 bases and J by 6 bases, leaving 17 bases between them. The V gene's germline CDR1 is KGHDR and CDR2 SFDVKD. CDR3 length equals 15 residues. Here the CDR3 reads CATSPGGSGVNEQFF. CDR3 coding DNA: TGTGCCACCAGTCCAGGGGGGTCCGGGGTCAATGAGCAGTTCTTC.

This clone was seen just once. The CDR3: CASSPGSPGELFF. In nucleotides, the CDR3 is TGTGCCAGCAGCCCGGGGTCTCCCGGGGAGCTGTTTTTT. V gene TRBV7-9 combines with J gene TRBJ2-2; D may be TRBD2 (5 bases). Trimming stripped 5 bases from V and 6 bases from J, with 10 bases between. The germline V gene encodes CDR1 SEHNR and CDR2 FQNEAQ (reference sequence). There are 13 residues in the CDR3.

The chain uses TRBV13 and TRBJ2-7, with D perhaps matching TRBD2 (5 bases). CDR1 and CDR2 from the germline V gene are PRHDT and FYEKMQ (reference sequence). V gave up 1 base and J gave up 1 base, with 8 bases separating them. This CDR3 spans 14 amino acids. The CDR3 nucleotides read TGTGCCAGCAGCTTAGAAGGGAGTTCCTACGAGCAGTACTTC. Translation gives CASSLEGSSYEQYF. Supplemented by reference TRBV13 and TRBJ2-7, the full variable domain reads AAGVIQSPRHLIKEKRETATLKCYPIPRHDTVYWYQQGPGQDPQFLISFYEKMQSDKGSIPDRFSAQQFSDYHSELNMSSLELGDSALYFCASSLEGSSYEQYFGPGTRLTVT.

The V gene is TRBV5-6, the J gene TRBJ2-7, with D possibly matching TRBD2 (5 bases). Germline V CDR1 and CDR2: SGHDT, YYEEEE. This CDR3 has 14 amino acids. V lost 1 base to trimming and J lost 4 bases, with 12 bases between them. The CDR3 is CASSLLARPYEQYF. CDR3 in DNA: TGTGCCAGCAGCTTGCTAGCTCGACCGTACGAGCAGTACTTC.

This sequence joins TRBV6-2 or TRBV6-3 and TRBJ1-1; D call uncertain. Looked up from germline, CDR1 is MNHEY and CDR2 is SVGEGT. The CDR3 totals 14 residues. V lost 3 bases to trimming and J lost 1 base, with 9 bases between them. CDR3 loop: CASSYYFGNTEAFF. In nucleotides, the CDR3 is TGTGCCAGCAGTTATTATTTCGGGAACACTGAAGCTTTCTTT.

The chain combines TRBV7-8 with TRBJ2-1; possibly TRBD2 for D (5 bases). The CDR3 has 12 amino acids. V lost 11 bases and J lost 1, with 9 bases in between. The germline V gene has CDR1 SGHVS and CDR2 FQNEAQ. In nucleotides, the CDR3 is TGTGCCGCGGGCAGTTCCTACAATGAGCAGTTCTTC. It is translated as CAAGSSYNEQFF.

The chain joins TRBV3-1 (or the pseudogene TRBV3-2) to TRBJ2-7; D might be TRBD1 (5 bases). Per germline, CDR1 LGHDT and CDR2 YNNKEL (reference sequence). Trimming removed 3 bases at V and 3 bases at J, with 15 bases between. This CDR3 comprises 15 residues. CDR3 in amino acids: CASSHVTGNFYEQYF. The CDR3 DNA is TGTGCCAGCAGCCACGTTACAGGTAACTTCTACGAGCAGTACTTC.

This chain connects TRBV5-1 to TRBJ2-5; weak D call: TRBD1 (6 bases). The CDR3 sequence is 16 residues long. Trimming left V 1 base short and J 2 bases short, with 15 bases between. The germline V gene has CDR1 SGHRS and CDR2 YFSETQ. The CDR3 protein is CASSLNHRVQQETQYF. The CDR3 bases are TGCGCCAGCAGCTTGAACCACAGGGTACAGCAAGAGACCCAGTACTTC.